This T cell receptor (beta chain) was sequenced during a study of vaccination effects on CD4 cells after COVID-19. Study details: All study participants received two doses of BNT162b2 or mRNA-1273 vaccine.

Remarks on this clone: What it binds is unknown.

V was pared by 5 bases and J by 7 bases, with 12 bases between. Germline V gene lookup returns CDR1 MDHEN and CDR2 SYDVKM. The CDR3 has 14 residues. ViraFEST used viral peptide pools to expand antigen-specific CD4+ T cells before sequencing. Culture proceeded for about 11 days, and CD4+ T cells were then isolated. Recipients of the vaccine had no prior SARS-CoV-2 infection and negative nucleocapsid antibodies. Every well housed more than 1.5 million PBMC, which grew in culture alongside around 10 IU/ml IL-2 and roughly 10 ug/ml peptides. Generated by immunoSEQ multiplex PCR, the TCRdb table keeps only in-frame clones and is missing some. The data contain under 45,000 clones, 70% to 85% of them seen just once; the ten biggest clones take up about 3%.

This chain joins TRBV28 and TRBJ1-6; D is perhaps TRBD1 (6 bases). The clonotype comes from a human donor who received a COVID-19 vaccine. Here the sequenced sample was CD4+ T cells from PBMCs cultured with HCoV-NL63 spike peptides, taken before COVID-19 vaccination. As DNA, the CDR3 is TGTGCCAGCAGTCGACAGGCCCGCAATTCACCCCTCCACTTT. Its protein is CASSRQARNSPLHF.